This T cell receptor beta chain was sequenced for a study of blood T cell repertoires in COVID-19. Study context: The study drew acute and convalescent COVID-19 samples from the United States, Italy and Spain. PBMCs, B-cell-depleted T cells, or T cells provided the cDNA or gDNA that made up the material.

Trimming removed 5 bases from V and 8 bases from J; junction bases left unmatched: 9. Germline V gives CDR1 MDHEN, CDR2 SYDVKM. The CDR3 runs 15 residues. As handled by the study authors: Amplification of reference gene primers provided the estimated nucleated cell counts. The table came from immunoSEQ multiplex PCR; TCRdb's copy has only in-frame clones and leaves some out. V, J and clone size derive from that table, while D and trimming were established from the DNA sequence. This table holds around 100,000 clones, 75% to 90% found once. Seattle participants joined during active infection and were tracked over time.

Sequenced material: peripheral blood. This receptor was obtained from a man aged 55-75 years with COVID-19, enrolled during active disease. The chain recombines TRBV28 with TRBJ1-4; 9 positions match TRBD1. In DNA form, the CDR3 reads TGTGCCAGCAGTGTCTCGACAGGGGGAGACGAAAAACTGTTTTTT. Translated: CASSVSTGGDEKLFF.